Following are 19 T cell receptor beta chains from one sample sequenced in a study of CD8+ T cells in alopecia areata. Extraction and reverse transcription of RNA yielded cDNA as the sequencing template. TCRdb's copy holds only in-frame clones and misses some; the assay was immunoSEQ multiplex PCR. Among roughly 170,000 clones listed, 50% to 60% were seen once. The sample in question was CD4+ T cells sorted from blood, obtained at week 0. These TCRs come from a human donor with alopecia areata.

This clone showed up just a few times. The gene calls are TRBV5-1 and TRBJ2-7; D ambiguous. This CDR3 has 11 residues. Germline-derived CDR1 and CDR2 are SGHRS and YFSETQ. V shed 3 bases and J shed 5 bases, with 6 bases lying between them. The CDR3 coding sequence is TGCGCCAGCAGCTGGGTGGACGAGCAGTACTTC. Its translation: CASSWVDEQYF.

The CDR3 loop is CASMRDTSYEQYF. CDR3 in DNA: TGTGCCAGCATGCGGGACACCTCCTACGAGCAGTACTTC. The rearrangement joins TRBV2 to TRBJ2-7; D is possibly TRBD1 or TRBD2 (6 bases each). There are 13 residues in the CDR3. V dropped 7 bases and J dropped 0 bases, with 10 bases sitting between them. In germline, CDR1 is SNHLY, CDR2 FYNNEI. The complete variable domain, with remaining parts taken from reference TRBV2 and TRBJ2-7, reads EPEVTQTPSHQVTQMGQEVILRCVPISNHLYFYWYRQILGQKVEFLVSFYNNEISEKSEIFDDQFSVERPDGSNFTLKIRSTKLEDSAMYFCASMRDTSYEQYFGPGTRLTVT.

V is TRBV6-5 and J is TRBJ1-6; 8 bases line up with TRBD1. CDR3 length equals 15 residues. The ends lost 5 bases at V and 4 bases at J; junction bases unmatched: 4. Germline V CDR1 and CDR2: MNHEY, SVGAGI. The CDR3 sequence is CASSPDRAYNSPLHF. In DNA, the CDR3 is TGTGCCAGCAGTCCGGACAGGGCATATAATTCACCCCTCCACTTT.

J is TRBJ1-1 and V is TRBV30, with 7 bases aligning to TRBD1. The CDR3 runs 13 residues. Looked up from germline, CDR1 is GTSNPN and CDR2 is SVGIG (reference sequence). V lost 4 bases, J lost 4 bases, and 6 bases stayed unmatched. The CDR3 sequence: CAWTRDSGTEAFF. In nucleotides, the CDR3 is TGTGCCTGGACCCGGGACAGCGGCACTGAAGCTTTCTTT.

With regard to this clone: This same CDR3 is encoded by further DNA sequences in the sample. The genes are TRBV29-1 and TRBJ2-5; D is unclear. The germline V gene encodes CDR1 SQVTM and CDR2 ANQGSEA. The V end lost 6 bases, the J end lost 2 bases, and 4 bases lay between the germline ends. The CDR3 has 10 residues. The CDR3 reads CSVGQETQYF. CDR3 bases: TGCAGCGTGGGACAAGAGACCCAGTACTTC.

The V gene is TRBV5-1, the J gene TRBJ2-5, with D unclear. V lost 0 bases and J lost 1, with 7 bases in between. The CDR3 length is 14 residues. Germline V gene data show CDR1 as SGHRS and CDR2 as YFSETQ. The CDR3 region is CASSLGHLQETQYF. The CDR3 region has the DNA TGCGCCAGCAGCTTGGGACACCTCCAAGAGACCCAGTACTTC.

Turning to this clone: The same CDR3 can be traced to other DNA sequences in this sample. J is TRBJ1-1 and V is TRBV5-1; 8 bases are a match to TRBD1. The germline gives CDR1 SGHRS, CDR2 YFSETQ. The CDR3 loop spans 12 amino acids. Germline trimming cut 0 bases from V and 8 bases from J; bases unmatched to any gene: 0. The CDR3 nucleotides are TGCGCCAGCAGCTTGGACAGGGGGGAAGCTTTCTTT. It specifies CASSLDRGEAFF. Full variable domain (missing parts from reference TRBV5-1 and TRBJ1-1): KAGVTQTPRYLIKTRGQQVTLSCSPISGHRSVSWYQQTPGQGLQFLFEYFSETQRNKGNFPGRFSGRQFSNSRSEMNVSTLELGDSALYLCASSLDRGEAFFGQGTRLTVV.

This clone was detected a few times. This sequence joins TRBV5-6 and TRBJ2-1; tentative D call: TRBD1 (6 bases). The germline CDR1 and CDR2 sequences are SGHDT and YYEEEE. V lost 4 bases and J lost 5, with 19 bases in between. This CDR3 has 16 amino acids. CDR3 residues: CASSQVLTGSHNEQFF. CDR3 in DNA: TGTGCCAGCAGCCAAGTGCTCACAGGGTCCCACAATGAGCAGTTCTTC.

This rearrangement joins TRBV6-5 to TRBJ1-1; possibly TRBD1 for D (5 bases). V dropped 7 bases and J dropped 5 bases, with 14 bases sitting between them. This CDR3 spans 13 amino acids. Germline V gene sequence: CDR1 MNHEY, CDR2 SVGAGI. The CDR3 is CASTGRVGTEAFF. CDR3 DNA: TGTGCCAGCACAGGGAGGGTTGGAACTGAAGCTTTCTTT.

Concerning this clone: Other DNA sequences within the sample encode an identical CDR3. The chain is built from TRBV29-1 and TRBJ2-7, with 7 bases that match TRBD1. CDR3 length: 12 residues. Losses at the gene ends were 4 bases for V and 2 bases for J; bases not matched to a gene: 2. CDR1 is SQVTM and CDR2 is ANQGSEA in the germline V gene. CDR3 residues: CSVGDSTYEQYF. CDR3 in DNA: TGCAGCGTTGGGGACAGCACCTACGAGCAGTACTTC.

The chain employs TRBV29-1 and TRBJ1-1; D not resolved. The length of the CDR3 is 10 residues. The germline gives CDR1 SQVTM, CDR2 ANQGSEA. V lost 4 bases to trimming and J lost 4 bases, with 4 bases between them. CDR3 region: CSVAGTEAFF. Written as DNA, the CDR3 is TGCAGCGTTGCGGGCACTGAAGCTTTCTTT.

This chain joins TRBV18 and TRBJ2-5; TRBD2 agrees at 10 bases. CDR1 is KGHSH, CDR2 LQKENI, per germline. There are 16 residues in the CDR3. Unmatched junction bases numbered 6, after V lost 4 bases and J lost 1 base. CDR3 sequence reads: CASSRTSGNPQETQYF. CDR3 in DNA: TGTGCCAGCTCACGGACTAGCGGAAACCCCCAAGAGACCCAGTACTTC. The whole variable domain, filled in from reference TRBV18 and TRBJ2-5, reads NAGVMQNPRHLVRRRGQEARLRCSPMKGHSHVYWYRQLPEEGLKFMVYLQKENIIDESGMPKERFSAEFPKEGPSILRIQQVVRGDSAAYFCASSRTSGNPQETQYFGPGTRLLVL.

This chain joins TRBV27 and TRBJ1-5; D is uncertain. CDR1 is MNHEY and CDR2 is SMNVEV in the germline V gene (reference sequence). V lost 5 bases and J 6 bases, leaving 20 bases between the germline ends. This CDR3 comprises 16 residues. This chain's CDR3 is CASSQSGLGPVQPQHF. The CDR3 DNA reads TGTGCCAGCAGTCAGAGTGGTTTAGGCCCGGTTCAGCCCCAGCATTTT.

This clone was observed a few times. Distinct nucleotide sequences in the sample also encode this CDR3. The chain recombines TRBV29-1 with TRBJ2-5; D call uncertain. Trimming took off 4 bases at V and 2 bases at J, with 5 bases between the two ends. Germline V CDR1 and CDR2: SQVTM, ANQGSEA. The CDR3 has 11 amino acids. The CDR3 loop reads CSVVPQETQYF. CDR3 in DNA: TGCAGCGTTGTACCTCAAGAGACCCAGTACTTC. The full variable domain, completed using reference TRBV29-1 and TRBJ2-5, is SAVISQKPSRDICQRGTSLTIQCQVDSQVTMMFWYRQQPGQSLTLIATANQGSEATYESGFVIDKFPISRPNLTFSTLTVSNMSPEDSSIYLCSVVPQETQYFGPGTRLLVL.

The genes are TRBV6-1 and TRBJ2-7; D not certain. Trimming took off 6 bases at V and 1 base at J, with 13 bases between the two ends. The germline CDR1 and CDR2 sequences are MNHNS and SASEGT. The CDR3 consists of 14 residues. As DNA, the CDR3 is TGTGCCAGCAGCAAGATGGTGCAATCCTACGAGCAGTACTTC. This encodes CASSKMVQSYEQYF.

This chain links TRBV27 with TRBJ2-6; D not resolved. Germline V lookup: CDR1 MNHEY, CDR2 SMNVEV (reference sequence). The germline V and J ends were trimmed by 4 bases and 0 bases, with 10 bases remaining between them. This CDR3 is built from 16 residues. The CDR3 DNA reads TGTGCCAGCAGTTCCAGTCTGATCTCTGGGGCCAACGTCCTGACTTTC. Residues: CASSSSLISGANVLTF.

CDR3 sequence: CASGPGETTKNIQYF. The DNA for the CDR3 is TGTGCCAGCGGACCGGGGGAAACCACCAAAAACATTCAGTACTTC. The chain has TRBV2 and TRBJ2-4, with a weak D call TRBD2 (6 bases). V lost 8 bases and J 2 bases, leaving 16 bases between the germline ends. CDR1 is SNHLY, CDR2 FYNNEI, per germline. This CDR3 contains 15 residues.

This clone was seen just once. This chain uses TRBV30 with TRBJ2-3; no definite D call. Per germline, CDR1 GTSNPN and CDR2 SVGIG (reference sequence). Trimming removed 1 base at V and 8 bases at J, with 7 bases between. The length of the CDR3 is 11 residues. The CDR3 is CAWSGGGTQYF. CDR3 DNA: TGTGCCTGGAGTGGGGGTGGTACGCAGTATTTT. Combining the CDR3 with reference TRBV30 and TRBJ2-3 gives the whole variable domain SQTIHQWPATLVQPVGSPLSLECTVEGTSNPNLYWYRQAAGRGLQLLFYSVGIGQISSEVPQNLSASRPQDRQFILSSKKLLLSDSGFYLCAWSGGGTQYFGPGTRLTVL.

The chain links TRBV30 to TRBJ2-5; 8 bases are a match to TRBD2. CDR1 and CDR2 (germline): GTSNPN, SVGIG (reference sequence). The V segment lost 0 bases and the J segment 2 bases; nucleotides outside the gene matches: 2. There are 14 residues in the CDR3. CDR3 amino acids: CAWSVPGGQETQYF. The CDR3 region has the DNA TGTGCCTGGAGTGTCCCGGGGGGGCAAGAGACCCAGTACTTC.